The text below deals with one T cell receptor beta chain. The record originates from a study of shared clonotypes between healthy human individuals. At the level of the study: The study used three CD4 naive, three CD4 memory, two CD8 naive and one CD8 memory plate per donor.

Free of recent acute infections or vaccinations, the donors were healthy HIV-negative adults. A split of CD4+ cells into CD45RA+ naive and CD45RA-negative memory subsets was performed. In the original processing: ImmunoSEQ output lacked quality scores and full-length reads, limiting matched filtering. Data came from immunoSEQ multiplex PCR; TCRdb stores just in-frame clones and leaves some out. From that table come the V and J calls and clone size; the DNA was used to work out D and trimming. This sample has some 2,500,000 clones, with less than 95% found just once. With 2 bases clipped from V and 4 bases from J, the junction kept 2 bases outside the gene matches. Germline CDR1 is MGHRA and CDR2 is YSYEKL. CDR3 length equals 14 residues.

This chain connects TRBV4-1 to TRBJ1-5, with TRBD1 matching 7 bases. The TCR originated in a man younger than 35 in good health. Some clones in this sample may be carry-over from other donors' samples. Source material: naive CD4+ T cells from PBMCs. Specified subset: CD45RA+ positively selected. The CDR3 nucleotides are TGCGCCAGCAGCCAACCGGGACAGAATCAGCCCCAGCATTTT. This sequence encodes CASSQPGQNQPQHF.